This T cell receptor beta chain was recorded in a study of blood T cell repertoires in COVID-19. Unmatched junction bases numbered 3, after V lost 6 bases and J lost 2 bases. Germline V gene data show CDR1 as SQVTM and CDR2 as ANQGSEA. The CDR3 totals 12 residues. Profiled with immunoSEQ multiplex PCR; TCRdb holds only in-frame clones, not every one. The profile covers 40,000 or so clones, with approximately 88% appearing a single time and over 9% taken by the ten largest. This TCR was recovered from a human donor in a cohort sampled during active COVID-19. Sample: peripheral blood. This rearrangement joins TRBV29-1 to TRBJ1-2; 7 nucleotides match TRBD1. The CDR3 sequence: CSVGTVNYGYTF. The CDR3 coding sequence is TGCAGCGTCGGGACAGTCAACTATGGCTACACCTTC.